Below, one TCR beta chain is given with its context. Antigen: not known. The patients, who ranged from 18 to 65 in age, presented with newly diagnosed hyperthyroidism lasting under 2 months. Amplified TCR beta CDR3 regions derived from RNA transcripts. HTBI primers drove first-round RT-PCR of the TCR CDR3. TCRdb fed the multiplex PCR reads into MiXCR, producing one record per CDR3 protein. The data contain hundreds of thousands of distinct CDR3 sequences, roughly a sixth of them singletons. These data belong to a study of T cells in Graves' hyperthyroidism and ophthalmopathy. Across the study: Peripheral blood sampling occurred at initial diagnosis, before any treatment.

The study, taken as a whole, reports: Most expanded thyroid clonotypes above 0.001 recurred in blood.

V was pared by 6 bases and J by 4 bases, with 2 bases of the junction left unmatched. This CDR3 is built from 14 residues. Germline values: CDR1 SNHLY, CDR2 FYNNEI. Input material: blood. This chain uses TRBV2 with TRBJ1-4; 10 bases are a match to TRBD1. The clonotype originates from a woman under 30 with Graves' hyperthyroidism. CDR3 protein: CASRGTGVNEKLFF. The CDR3 DNA reads TGTGCCAGCAGGGGGACAGGGGTTAATGAAAAACTGTTTTTT.